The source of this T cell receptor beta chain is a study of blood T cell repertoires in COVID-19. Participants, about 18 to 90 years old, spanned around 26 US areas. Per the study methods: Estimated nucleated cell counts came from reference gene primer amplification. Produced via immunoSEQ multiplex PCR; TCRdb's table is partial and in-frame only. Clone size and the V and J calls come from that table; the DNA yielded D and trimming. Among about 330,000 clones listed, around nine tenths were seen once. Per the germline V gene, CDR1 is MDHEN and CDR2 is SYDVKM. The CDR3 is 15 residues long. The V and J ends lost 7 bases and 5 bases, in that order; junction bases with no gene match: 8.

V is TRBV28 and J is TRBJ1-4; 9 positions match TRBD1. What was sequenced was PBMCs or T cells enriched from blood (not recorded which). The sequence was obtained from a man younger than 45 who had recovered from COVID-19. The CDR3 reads CASTYSGTGNEKLFF. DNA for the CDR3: TGTGCCAGCACTTACTCCGGGACAGGGAATGAAAAACTGTTTTTT. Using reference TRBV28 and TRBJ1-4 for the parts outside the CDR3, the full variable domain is DVKVTQSSRYLVKRTGEKVFLECVQDMDHENMFWYRQDPGLGLRLIYFSYDVKMKEKGDIPEGYSVSREKKERFSLILESASTNQTSMYLCASTYSGTGNEKLFFGSGTQLSVL.